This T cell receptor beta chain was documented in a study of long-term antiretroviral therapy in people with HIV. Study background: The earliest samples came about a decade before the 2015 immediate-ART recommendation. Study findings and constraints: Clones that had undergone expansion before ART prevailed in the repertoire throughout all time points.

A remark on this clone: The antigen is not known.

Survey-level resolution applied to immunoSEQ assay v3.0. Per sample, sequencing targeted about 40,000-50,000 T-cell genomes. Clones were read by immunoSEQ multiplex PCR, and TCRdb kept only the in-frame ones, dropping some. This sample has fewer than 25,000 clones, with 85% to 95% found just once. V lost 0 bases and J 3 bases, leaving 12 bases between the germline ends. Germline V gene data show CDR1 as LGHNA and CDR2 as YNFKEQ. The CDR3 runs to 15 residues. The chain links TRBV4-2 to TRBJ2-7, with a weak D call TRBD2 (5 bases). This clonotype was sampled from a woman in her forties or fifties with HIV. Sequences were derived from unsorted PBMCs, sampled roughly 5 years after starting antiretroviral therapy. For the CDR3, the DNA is TGTGCCAGCAGCCAAGATATCGGACTGAACTACGAGCAGTACTTC. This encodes CASSQDIGLNYEQYF.